Presented here are 20 T cell receptor beta chains from one specimen sequenced in a study of blood T cell repertoires in COVID-19. Clones were sequenced by immunoSEQ multiplex PCR, and TCRdb holds only the in-frame ones, with some missing. The sample lists about 230,000 clones; around nine tenths were seen once. Sequencing input: PBMCs or T cells enriched from blood (not recorded which). The receptor source for this set is a woman in her twenties or thirties with acute COVID-19.

The V call is TRBV27, the J call TRBJ2-3; TRBD2 matches 7 bases. J gave up 1 base and V 3 bases, and 1 base lay outside the gene matches. The CDR3 sequence is 14 residues long. The germline V gene has CDR1 MNHEY and CDR2 SMNVEV (reference sequence). CDR3 residues: CASSFTSGTDTQYF. The CDR3, as DNA: TGTGCCAGCAGTTTTACTAGCGGCACAGATACGCAGTATTTT.

In its sample, this clone was seen once. CDR3 in amino acids: CADPGAPYEQYF. CDR3 in DNA: TGTGCCGACCCAGGGGCCCCCTACGAGCAGTACTTC. The chain employs TRBV9 and TRBJ2-7; tentatively, D is TRBD1 (6 bases). This CDR3 has 12 residues. CDR1 is SGDLS and CDR2 is YYNGEE in the germline V gene. V shed 10 bases and J shed 2 bases, with 13 bases lying between them.

This sequence joins TRBV27 and TRBJ1-2; 7 bases line up with TRBD1. The J segment lost 6 bases and the V segment lost 6 bases, leaving 7 bases of the junction unmatched. Germline CDR1 is MNHEY and CDR2 is SMNVEV (reference sequence). The CDR3 contains 13 residues. The CDR3 here is CASSVGGGNGYTF. DNA of the CDR3: TGTGCCAGCAGCGTAGGGGGCGGGAATGGCTACACCTTC.

The chain links TRBV5-1 to TRBJ2-4, with 13 positions matching TRBD2. This CDR3 is 20 amino acids long. Trimming at V came to 2 bases and at J to 3 bases, leaving 14 bases not matched to a gene. Germline values: CDR1 SGHRS, CDR2 YFSETQ. The CDR3 sequence: CASSFSPRLAGGWGKNIQYF. CDR3 in DNA: TGCGCCAGCAGCTTCAGCCCTCGACTAGCGGGGGGATGGGGCAAAAACATTCAGTACTTC.

The rearrangement links TRBV7-9 to TRBJ2-7; TRBD1 agrees at 12 bases. Germline-derived CDR1 and CDR2 are SEHNR and FQNEAQ (reference sequence). CDR3 size: 16 residues. With V trimmed by 5 bases and J by 6 bases, 11 bases remained unmatched. This chain's CDR3 is CASSPGQGALGIEQYF. The CDR3 DNA follows: TGTGCCAGCAGCCCGGGACAGGGGGCATTGGGTATCGAGCAGTACTTC.

The chain employs TRBV7-9 and TRBJ2-2; 7 nucleotides agree with TRBD1. This CDR3 has 16 residues. The junction had 12 bases not matched to a gene; V was cut back by 5 bases and J by 6 bases. In germline, CDR1 is SEHNR, CDR2 FQNEAQ (reference sequence). CDR3 sequence (DNA): TGTGCCAGCAGCCCCGAAGGGGGCGGCAGGGCCGGGGAGCTGTTTTTT. Its protein is CASSPEGGGRAGELFF. Supplemented by reference TRBV7-9 and TRBJ2-2, the full variable domain reads DTGVSQNPRHKITKRGQNVTFRCDPISEHNRLYWYRQTLGQGPEFLTYFQNEAQLEKSRLLSDRFSAERPKGSFSTLEIQRTEQGDSAMYLCASSPEGGGRAGELFFGEGSRLTVL.

The rearrangement links TRBV14 to TRBJ1-1; 8 bases are a match to TRBD1. J was trimmed by 1 base and V by 1 base; bases with no gene match: 8. CDR3 length: 17 amino acids. Germline CDR1 reads SGHDN; CDR2 reads FVKESK. In DNA form, the CDR3 reads TGTGCCAGCAGCCAAGGGACAGGGTCGAATGGGAACACTGAAGCTTTCTTT. The encoded protein is CASSQGTGSNGNTEAFF.

The chain is built from TRBV7-9 and TRBJ1-2; a weak D match, TRBD1 (5 bases). Trimming cost V 1 base and J 7 bases, with 16 bases left between them. The V gene's germline CDR1 is SEHNR and CDR2 FQNEAQ (reference sequence). This CDR3 is 15 amino acids long. CDR3 region: CASSLGAGRNPGYTF. Written as DNA, the CDR3 is TGTGCCAGCAGCTTAGGCGCAGGGAGGAACCCTGGCTACACCTTC.

V and J are TRBV29-1 and TRBJ2-2, with TRBD1 as a possible D gene (6 bases). The CDR3 runs 13 residues. The germline V gene encodes CDR1 SQVTM and CDR2 ANQGSEA. V was shortened by 3 bases and J by 1 base, with 6 bases between the two germline ends. The CDR3 is CSVDRGNTGELFF. In DNA form, the CDR3 reads TGCAGCGTTGACAGGGGGAACACCGGGGAGCTGTTTTTT.

The chain employs TRBV30 and TRBJ1-2; 11 bases map to TRBD1. J was trimmed by 5 bases and V by 4 bases; bases with no gene match: 6. The CDR3 contains 14 residues. CDR1 and CDR2 from the germline V gene are GTSNPN and SVGIG (reference sequence). This CDR3 reads CAWTRDRGMYGYTF. The DNA of the CDR3 is TGTGCCTGGACCAGGGACAGGGGGATGTATGGCTACACCTTC.

This chain links TRBV7-9 with TRBJ2-7, with TRBD2 identical over 9 bases. V lost 3 bases and J lost 5; bases outside the gene matches: 5. Germline assignment: CDR1 SEHNR and CDR2 FQNEAQ (reference sequence). The CDR3 loop spans 14 amino acids. The CDR3 bases are TGTGCCAGCAGCTTGCCGGGACTAGCTCACGAGCAGTACTTC. It is translated as CASSLPGLAHEQYF. Complete variable domain (other parts from reference TRBV7-9 and TRBJ2-7): DTGVSQNPRHKITKRGQNVTFRCDPISEHNRLYWYRQTLGQGPEFLTYFQNEAQLEKSRLLSDRFSAERPKGSFSTLEIQRTEQGDSAMYLCASSLPGLAHEQYFGPGTRLTVT.

The chain is built from TRBV19 and TRBJ2-7, with 9 bases that match TRBD1. The CDR3 has 15 residues. In germline, CDR1 is LNHDA, CDR2 SQIVND (reference sequence). V shed 5 bases and J 2 bases; nucleotides not matched to a gene: 7. The CDR3 protein is CASSGGTGPPYEQYF. In DNA form, the CDR3 reads TGTGCCAGTAGTGGCGGGACAGGGCCTCCCTACGAGCAGTACTTC.

The rearrangement joins TRBV10-3 to TRBJ1-5; D might be TRBD1 (5 bases). Germline values: CDR1 ENHRY, CDR2 SYGVKD. The CDR3 has 14 amino acids. Deletions cut 5 bases from V and 7 bases from J, with 15 bases between. In DNA form, the CDR3 reads TGTGCCATCAGTCCATCCAGGGAGGACCAGCCCCAGCATTTT. It specifies CAISPSREDQPQHF.

The CDR3 coding sequence is TGTGCCAGCGACCCACTTTGGGCTTCTGGAAACACCATATATTTT. Translation: CASDPLWASGNTIYF. The chain is built from TRBV7-9 and TRBJ1-3; D is ambiguous. The CDR3 totals 15 residues. CDR1 is SEHNR, CDR2 FQNEAQ, per germline (reference sequence). With 8 bases removed from V and 1 base from J, the gap between germline ends came to 15 bases.

This clone has just a few counts. This chain uses TRBV21-1 with TRBJ1-2; TRBD1 is the table's D call, not checked against the DNA. TRBV21-1 is recorded as a pseudogene. The CDR3 totals 17 residues. The CDR3 DNA reads TGTGCCAGCAGCAAAGGGGGGACAGGGGGCTGGGCGAATGGCTACACCTTC. It yields the protein CASSKGGTGGWANGYTF.

A single count supports this clone. The V call is TRBV19, the J call TRBJ1-3, with a possible D match to TRBD1 (6 bases). Trimming removed 3 bases from V and 4 bases from J, with 10 bases in between. Germline CDR1 is LNHDA and CDR2 is SQIVND (reference sequence). The CDR3 has 14 amino acids. The chain's CDR3 is CASSMVQGGNTIYF. In DNA form, the CDR3 reads TGTGCCAGTAGTATGGTCCAGGGGGGAAACACCATATATTTT.

The chain carries TRBV29-1 and TRBJ1-3, with D possibly being TRBD1 (5 bases). The V gene's germline CDR1 is SQVTM and CDR2 ANQGSEA. Trimming left V 0 bases short and J 0 bases short, with 12 bases between. The length of the CDR3 is 16 residues. The CDR3 DNA follows: TGCAGCGTTGAAGATCCAGGGCTGTTCTCTGGAAACACCATATATTTT. This codes for CSVEDPGLFSGNTIYF. The variable domain in full, completed from reference TRBV29-1 and TRBJ1-3, reads SAVISQKPSRDICQRGTSLTIQCQVDSQVTMMFWYRQQPGQSLTLIATANQGSEATYESGFVIDKFPISRPNLTFSTLTVSNMSPEDSSIYLCSVEDPGLFSGNTIYFGEGSWLTVV.

In this sample, this clone turned up once. The chain couples TRBV7-8 to TRBJ2-1; no firm D call. The CDR3 covers 14 residues. V lost 1 base and J 2 bases, leaving 6 bases between the germline ends. Germline assignment: CDR1 SGHVS and CDR2 FQNEAQ. The DNA of the CDR3 is TGTGCCAGCAGCTTAGATCCAACCTACAATGAGCAGTTCTTC. It yields the protein CASSLDPTYNEQFF.

The rearrangement joins TRBV11-2 to TRBJ2-3; 7 positions match TRBD1. Germline V gene lookup returns CDR1 SGHAT and CDR2 FQNNGV. CDR3 size: 16 residues. After removal of 3 bases from V and 2 bases from J, the junction contained 8 bases not matched to a gene. CDR3 protein: CASSFSGTANTDTQYF. The CDR3 DNA follows: TGTGCCAGCAGCTTCTCCGGGACAGCGAACACAGATACGCAGTATTTT.

V usage is TRBV6-6 and J usage is TRBJ1-6, with TRBD1 identical over 7 bases. Germline assignment: CDR1 MNHNY and CDR2 SVGAGI (reference sequence). This CDR3 region has 14 residues. V lost 4 bases to trimming and J lost 8 bases; unmatched junction nucleotides: 5. This chain's CDR3 is CASSSQGHDSPLHF. The CDR3 bases are TGTGCCAGCAGTTCACAGGGGCATGATTCACCCCTCCACTTT.